This T cell receptor (beta chain) emerged from a study of OX40 agonist ivuxolimab in advanced cancers. About the research overall: Three patients, one with hepatocellular carcinoma and two with cutaneous melanoma, achieved partial responses.

The CDR3 is 15 residues long. Germline lookup yields CDR1 SGHVS and CDR2 FNYEAQ. V lost 3 bases, J lost 2 bases, and 6 bases stayed unmatched. Judged by abundance, this clone is medium-sized (0.01 to 0.1%). Other DNA sequences in this specimen translate into the identical CDR3. Assay: immunoSEQ multiplex PCR; the TCRdb copy retains only in-frame clones and omits some. Among about 17,000 clones listed, roughly 73% were seen once. This sequence originates from an adult with an advanced solid tumor such as melanoma, head and neck, liver or kidney cancer. Sequenced here: CD4+ or CD8+ T cells sorted from blood, sampled in a trial of the OX40 agonist ivuxolimab. The chain carries TRBV7-6 and TRBJ2-7; TRBD1 agrees at 8 bases. CDR3 coding DNA: TGTGCCAGCAGCTTCGGGACAGGCCTTACCTACGAGCAGTACTTC. As protein: CASSFGTGLTYEQYF.